The 6 T cell receptor beta chains below all came from one sample that was sequenced in a study of cytomegalovirus exposure and HLA in healthy donors. A multiplex PCR was run with 60 Vbeta primers and 13 Jbeta primers. The method was immunoSEQ multiplex PCR; TCRdb's version includes in-frame clones alone and lacks a portion of them. This sample yields some 200,000 clones, of which 79% are seen a single time; 1.5% belongs to the top ten. The sequencing input was PBMCs. These receptors were collected from a girl between 10 and 17 years old in good health and CMV-seropositive.

The J gene is TRBJ2-1, the V gene TRBV27, with 10 bases lining up with TRBD2. Germline trimming cut 5 bases from V and 4 bases from J; bases unmatched to any gene: 2. CDR1 is MNHEY and CDR2 is SMNVEV in the germline V gene (reference sequence). CDR3 size: 14 residues. The DNA of the CDR3 is TGTGCCAGCAGTATTAGCGGGGGGTACAATGAGCAGTTCTTC. Translation: CASSISGGYNEQFF.

Comments on this clone: One end of the junction does not line up with germline, which may come from a read error. V is TRBV5-4 and J is TRBJ1-1, with TRBD1 matching over 7 bases. This CDR3 contains 14 residues. Germline CDR1 reads SGHNT; CDR2 reads YYREEE (reference sequence). The CDR3: CASSHTGDNTKAFF. DNA of the CDR3: TGTGCCAGCAGCCATACAGGGGATAACACTAAAGCTTTCTTT.

This rearrangement joins TRBV6-5 to TRBJ2-5; TRBD2 aligns across 11 bases. This CDR3 spans 13 amino acids. The trim removed 7 bases at V and 5 bases at J, leaving 3 bases unmatched. From germline, CDR1 is MNHEY and CDR2 SVGAGI. The chain's CDR3 is CASKASGGETQYF. For the CDR3, the DNA is TGTGCCAGCAAAGCTAGCGGGGGGGAGACCCAGTACTTC.

This chain connects TRBV5-1 to TRBJ2-1, with 8 bases identical to TRBD1. Looked up from germline, CDR1 is SGHRS and CDR2 is YFSETQ. This CDR3 region has 14 residues. The trim removed 3 bases at V and 7 bases at J, leaving 6 bases unmatched. In DNA, the CDR3 is TGCGCCAGCAGCTACTCAGGGGGCTATAATGAGCAGTTCTTC. Translating it yields CASSYSGGYNEQFF.

This clone came up a few times. J is TRBJ2-5 and V is TRBV9, with 11 nucleotides matching TRBD1. CDR1 is SGDLS, CDR2 YYNGEE, per germline. The CDR3 length is 14 residues. V lost 3 bases, J lost 4 bases, and 2 bases stayed unmatched. This CDR3 is CASSGGTGGETQYF. CDR3 sequence (DNA): TGTGCCAGCAGCGGCGGGACAGGGGGAGAGACCCAGTACTTC.

The chain uses TRBV18 and TRBJ2-3, with D possibly TRBD2 on 5 matching bases. This CDR3 comprises 14 residues. Germline CDR1 KGHSH, CDR2 LQKENI. The V end was cut by 0 bases, the J end by 4 bases, with 8 bases between. The CDR3 reads CASSPPERPDTQYF. The CDR3 DNA follows: TGTGCCAGCTCACCACCGGAGCGGCCAGATACGCAGTATTTT.